One and the same sample provided the 27 T cell receptor beta chains below, sequenced in a study of T cell repertoires in cytomegalovirus infection. These receptors lack a known antigen. TCRdb reprocessed the reads with MiXCR, giving one entry per CDR3 protein. The table has some 940,000 distinct CDR3 sequences, 30% to 40% seen once; the top ten hold over 10%. The input for sequencing was cultured CD8+ T cells from PBMCs, taken from culture after CMV antigen stimulation. These receptors originate from a human donor in good health (CMV status not recorded). Some clones in this sample may be carry-over from other donors' samples.

The V gene is TRBV12-3 or TRBV12-4, the J gene TRBJ1-3, with D hard to call. The CDR3 contains 11 residues. Trimming took 7 bases from V and 3 from J, leaving 4 bases between them. The CDR3 DNA sequence: TGTGCCAGCAACCATGGAAACACCATATATTTT. Translating gives CASNHGNTIYF.

Ten or more counts support this clonotype. The V gene is TRBV7-2, the J gene TRBJ2-5, with a tentative D call TRBD1 (6 bases). The CDR3 loop spans 14 amino acids. Trimming left V 4 bases short and J 4 bases short, with 13 bases between. The V gene's germline CDR1 is SGHTA and CDR2 FQGNSA. CDR3 loop: CASSSGQKPETQYF. The CDR3 DNA is TGTGCCAGCAGCTCTGGACAGAAGCCAGAGACCCAGTACTTC.

The chain uses TRBV9 and TRBJ2-5, with D unclear. Germline CDR1 SGDLS, CDR2 YYNGEE. The CDR3 totals 15 residues. The V end was cut by 0 bases, the J end by 3 bases, with 12 bases between. The CDR3 sequence is CASSVVVGIKETQYF. The CDR3 DNA sequence: TGTGCCAGCAGCGTAGTAGTAGGTATTAAAGAGACCCAGTACTTC.

The chain joins TRBV4-3 to TRBJ2-1; 13 bases are a match to TRBD2. Germline loops: CDR1 LGHNA, CDR2 YSLEER. V lost 0 bases and J lost 0; bases outside the gene matches: 8. The length of the CDR3 is 20 residues. CDR3 residues: CASSQDIGLAGVPSYNEQFF. The CDR3 bases are TGCGCCAGCAGCCAAGACATCGGACTAGCGGGGGTTCCCTCCTACAATGAGCAGTTCTTC.

This chain connects TRBV7-6 to TRBJ2-1, with TRBD1 matching 11 bases. Germline lookup yields CDR1 SGHVS and CDR2 FNYEAQ. The CDR3 extends over 17 amino acids. Germline trimming cut 4 bases from V and 4 bases from J; bases unmatched to any gene: 9. The CDR3, as DNA: TGTGCCAGCAGCTCTCCGGGACAGGGGGTTGCGTACAATGAGCAGTTCTTC. Translation gives CASSSPGQGVAYNEQFF.

The chain couples TRBV11-2 to TRBJ1-1; 7 nucleotides align to TRBD1. V was clipped by 2 bases and J by 1 base; unmatched bases: 10. CDR1 SGHAT and CDR2 FQNNGV come from the germline V gene. CDR3 length: 17 residues. The CDR3 DNA reads TGTGCCAGCAGCTTAACCTCACAGGGGTGGGGGAACACTGAAGCTTTCTTT. Protein sequence: CASSLTSQGWGNTEAFF.

Only a few counts were recorded for this clonotype. This rearrangement joins TRBV4-1 to TRBJ1-2, with 8 bases aligning to TRBD1. The CDR3 sequence is 13 residues long. The V gene's germline CDR1 is MGHRA and CDR2 YSYEKL. V was clipped by 3 bases and J by 6 bases; unmatched bases: 3. CDR3 DNA sequence: TGCGCCAGCAGCCACGCAGGGGGCAATGGCTACACCTTC. It codes for CASSHAGGNGYTF.

V and J are TRBV27 and TRBJ1-2; 7 bases map to TRBD1. The CDR3 is 15 amino acids. Germline-derived CDR1 and CDR2 are MNHEY and SMNVEV (reference sequence). The ends lost 3 bases at V and 4 bases at J; junction bases unmatched: 8. This CDR3 reads CASSLYQGVGYGYTF. As DNA, the CDR3 is TGTGCCAGCAGTTTGTACCAGGGGGTGGGCTATGGCTACACCTTC.

This clonotype was detected ten times or more. The chain joins TRBV7-9 to TRBJ2-5, with 7 bases fitting TRBD2. The CDR3 is 17 amino acids. The germline gives CDR1 SEHNR, CDR2 FQNEAQ (reference sequence). V dropped 0 bases and J dropped 1; count of bases not matched to a gene: 8. The CDR3 nucleotides are TGTGCCAGCAGCTTAGCGGATGGAGCGGGACTCCAAGAGACCCAGTACTTC. Protein product: CASSLADGAGLQETQYF. The variable domain in full, completed from reference TRBV7-9 and TRBJ2-5, reads DTGVSQNPRHKITKRGQNVTFRCDPISEHNRLYWYRQTLGQGPEFLTYFQNEAQLEKSRLLSDRFSAERPKGSFSTLEIQRTEQGDSAMYLCASSLADGAGLQETQYFGPGTRLLVL.

This clonotype was counted only a few times. The rearrangement links TRBV6-5 to TRBJ2-3; possibly TRBD1 or TRBD2 for D (6 bases each). Germline values: CDR1 MNHEY, CDR2 SVGAGI. Trimming pared 6 bases from V and 3 bases from J, leaving 22 bases between. The CDR3 has 17 amino acids. The CDR3 region is CASRKIPRRGGTDTQYF. CDR3 DNA sequence: TGTGCCAGCAGAAAAATCCCCCGGAGAGGGGGGACAGATACGCAGTATTTT.

The chain links TRBV27 to TRBJ2-3; possibly TRBD2 for D (6 bases). This CDR3 is built from 15 residues. V lost 1 base to trimming and J lost 9 bases, with 17 bases between them. CDR1 MNHEY and CDR2 SMNVEV come from the germline V gene (reference sequence). CDR3 residues: CASSLWGEGSQTQYF. CDR3 nucleotides: TGTGCCAGCAGTTTATGGGGGGAAGGCTCCCAGACGCAGTATTTT.

The genes are TRBV5-4 and TRBJ2-7, with TRBD1 identical over 9 bases. The CDR3 has 16 residues. The V gene end was trimmed by 4 bases and the J gene end by 6 bases; junction bases not matched to a gene: 14. In germline, CDR1 is SGHNT, CDR2 YYREEE (reference sequence). CDR3 in amino acids: CASSVWTGVIFSEQYV. In DNA form, the CDR3 reads TGTGCCAGCAGCGTATGGACAGGGGTGATATTTTCCGAGCAGTACGTC.

Many counts were recorded for this clonotype. The chain uses TRBV7-2 and TRBJ2-2; TRBD1 aligns across 7 bases. Per the germline V gene, CDR1 is SGHTA and CDR2 is FQGNSA. The CDR3 covers 15 residues. The ends lost 0 bases at V and 8 bases at J; junction bases unmatched: 6. This chain's CDR3 is CASSLAGDSPGELFF. In DNA, the CDR3 is TGTGCCAGCAGCTTAGCGGGGGACAGTCCTGGGGAGCTGTTTTTT.

With regard to this clonotype: At one of its ends the junction is not consistent with the germline gene, which may arise from a read error. The chain joins TRBV7-7 to TRBJ1-1, with unresolved D. CDR1 and CDR2 from the germline V gene are SSHAT and FNYEAQ (reference sequence). The CDR3 runs 13 residues. The CDR3 region is CASSPSGWDEAFF. CDR3 DNA: TGTGCTAGCAGCCCCTCCGGATGGGATGAAGCTTTCTTT.

This chain joins TRBV6-2 or TRBV6-3 and TRBJ2-7; 8 positions agree with TRBD1. Trimming cost V 6 bases and J 2 bases; bases outside gene matches: 6. In germline, CDR1 is MNHEY, CDR2 SVGEGT. This CDR3 is built from 14 residues. The CDR3 here is CASSWDRKTYEQYV. CDR3 bases: TGTGCCAGCAGCTGGGACAGGAAGACCTACGAGCAGTACGTC.

This clonotype occurred a few times. The rearrangement uses TRBV10-3 and TRBJ1-5; a possible D gene is TRBD1 (5 bases). CDR1 is ENHRY, CDR2 SYGVKD, per germline. This CDR3 is built from 15 residues. Trimming removed 5 bases at V and 1 base at J, with 12 bases between. The CDR3 DNA follows: TGTGCCATCAGTCCCAAGGGACGGAGCAATCAGCCCCAGCATTTT. Translating gives CAISPKGRSNQPQHF.

This rearrangement joins TRBV7-3 to TRBJ2-5; TRBD2 matches at 10 bases. The CDR3 consists of 15 residues. Per germline, CDR1 SGHTA and CDR2 FQGTGA. V lost 5 bases and J lost 1; bases outside the gene matches: 4. The CDR3 region has the DNA TGTGCCAGCAGCACCTGGACTAGCGGCCAAGAGACCCAGTACTTC. This codes for CASSTWTSGQETQYF.

Many counts were recorded for this clonotype. V and J are TRBV7-9 and TRBJ1-2, with 7 bases fitting TRBD1. The V and J ends lost 4 bases and 4 bases, in that order; junction bases with no gene match: 12. This CDR3 is 16 amino acids long. Germline V gives CDR1 SEHNR, CDR2 FQNEAQ (reference sequence). As DNA, the CDR3 is TGTGCCAGCAGCTCCCCCGACAGGGAAGAGGGCTATGGCTACACCTTC. Amino acid sequence: CASSSPDREEGYGYTF.

The J gene is TRBJ2-7, the V gene TRBV18; 8 bases are shared with TRBD1. V shed 3 bases and J 1 base; nucleotides not matched to a gene: 5. CDR1 is KGHSH, CDR2 LQKENI, per germline. The CDR3 is made up of 15 amino acids. The CDR3 is CASSPSRGLSYEQYF. CDR3 sequence (DNA): TGTGCCAGCTCACCCTCCAGGGGGCTTTCCTACGAGCAGTACTTC.

The V call is TRBV7-9, the J call TRBJ2-5, with TRBD2 as a possible D gene (5 bases). Per the germline V gene, CDR1 is SEHNR and CDR2 is FQNEAQ (reference sequence). This CDR3 contains 13 residues. Trimming removed 10 bases from V and 1 base from J, with 13 bases in between. CDR3 nucleotide sequence: TGTGCCATTGGAGGTGCGCCCCAAGAGACCCAGTACTTC. Translated, it gives CAIGGAPQETQYF.

The table lists this clonotype with a few counts. The V call is TRBV7-9, the J call TRBJ2-1; a weak D match, TRBD1 (5 bases). CDR1 and CDR2 (germline): SEHNR, FQNEAQ (reference sequence). The ends were cut back, 0 bases at V and 12 bases at J, with 9 bases in the middle. The CDR3 sequence is 12 residues long. DNA of the CDR3: TGTGCCAGCAGCTTAGCCGCTAGGGGGCAGTTCTTC. Residues: CASSLAARGQFF.

This clonotype was observed a handful of times. J is TRBJ1-6 and V is TRBV7-9; a weak D match, TRBD1 (6 bases). The CDR3 totals 16 residues. Germline V gene sequence: CDR1 SEHNR, CDR2 FQNEAQ (reference sequence). The germline V and J ends were trimmed by 5 bases and 1 base, with 12 bases remaining between them. In DNA form, the CDR3 reads TGTGCCAGCAGCCTTAAGGGGGTGTCCTATAATTCACCCCTCCACTTT. This translates into CASSLKGVSYNSPLHF. Together with reference TRBV7-9 and TRBJ1-6, the CDR3 gives the full variable domain: DTGVSQNPRHKITKRGQNVTFRCDPISEHNRLYWYRQTLGQGPEFLTYFQNEAQLEKSRLLSDRFSAERPKGSFSTLEIQRTEQGDSAMYLCASSLKGVSYNSPLHFGNGTRLTVT.

V gene TRBV4-3 combines with J gene TRBJ2-1; 8 nucleotides agree with TRBD2. Germline-derived CDR1 and CDR2 are LGHNA and YSLEER. The V gene end was trimmed by 0 bases and the J gene end by 1 base; junction bases not matched to a gene: 8. CDR3 length: 18 amino acids. CDR3 sequence reads: CASSQDVTGTSSYNEQFF. CDR3 coding DNA: TGCGCCAGCAGCCAAGATGTGACTGGGACTAGTTCCTACAATGAGCAGTTCTTC.

This chain joins TRBV2 and TRBJ2-2; D possibly corresponds to TRBD2 (5 bases). From germline, CDR1 is SNHLY and CDR2 FYNNEI. The CDR3 spans 16 residues. With 9 bases removed from V and 1 base from J, the gap between germline ends came to 18 bases. The CDR3 loop is CARTPIREKNTGELFF. CDR3 bases: TGTGCCAGAACACCTATCCGGGAAAAGAACACCGGGGAGCTGTTTTTT. Full variable domain (missing parts from reference TRBV2 and TRBJ2-2): EPEVTQTPSHQVTQMGQEVILRCVPISNHLYFYWYRQILGQKVEFLVSFYNNEISEKSEIFDDQFSVERPDGSNFTLKIRSTKLEDSAMYFCARTPIREKNTGELFFGEGSRLTVL.

This clonotype was detected ten times or more. The CDR3 region is CASSFSEGEYQETQYF. The CDR3 DNA follows: TGTGCCAGCAGTTTTTCCGAAGGCGAGTACCAAGAGACCCAGTACTTC. The gene calls are TRBV28 and TRBJ2-5; D unresolved. The CDR3 runs 16 residues. CDR1 and CDR2 (germline): MDHEN, SYDVKM. Trimming pared 3 bases from V and 0 bases from J, leaving 14 bases between.

This sequence joins TRBV6-6 and TRBJ2-5; TRBD2 agrees at 10 bases. CDR1 MNHNY and CDR2 SVGAGI come from the germline V gene (reference sequence). CDR3 length: 14 residues. V gave up 7 bases and J gave up 5 bases; unmatched junction bases: 7. The CDR3 region is CASNQRGGRETQYF. For the CDR3, the DNA is TGTGCCAGCAATCAGCGGGGGGGCAGGGAGACCCAGTACTTC.

With regard to this clonotype: Just one base apart from a much larger clone, this may be a read error. The rearrangement links TRBV7-2 to TRBJ2-2; D gene uncertain. The germline V and J ends were trimmed by 7 bases and 7 bases, with 7 bases remaining between them. This CDR3 has 11 amino acids. Looked up from germline, CDR1 is SGHTA and CDR2 is FQGNSA. CDR3 bases: TGTGCCAGCACGTGCATCGGGGAGCTGTTTTTT. Its translation: CASTCIGELFF.